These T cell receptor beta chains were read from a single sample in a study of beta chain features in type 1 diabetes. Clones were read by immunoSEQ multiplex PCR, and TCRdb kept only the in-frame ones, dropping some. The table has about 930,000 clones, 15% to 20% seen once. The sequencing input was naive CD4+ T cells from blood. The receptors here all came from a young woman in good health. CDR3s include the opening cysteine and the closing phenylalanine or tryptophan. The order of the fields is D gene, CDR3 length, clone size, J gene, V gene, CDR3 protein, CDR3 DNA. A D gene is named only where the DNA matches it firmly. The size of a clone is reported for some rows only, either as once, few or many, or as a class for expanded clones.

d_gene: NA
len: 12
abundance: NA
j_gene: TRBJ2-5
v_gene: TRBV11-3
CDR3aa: CASSLGAETQYF
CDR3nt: TGTGCCAGCAGCCTAGGGGCGGAGACCCAGTACTTC

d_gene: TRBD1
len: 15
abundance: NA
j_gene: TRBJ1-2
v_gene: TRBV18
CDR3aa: CASSRRQGYDYGYTF
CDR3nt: TGTGCCAGCTCACGAAGACAGGGGTACGACTATGGCTACACCTTC

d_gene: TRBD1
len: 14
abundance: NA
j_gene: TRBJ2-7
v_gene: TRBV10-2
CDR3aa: CASSRTGLTYEQYF
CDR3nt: TGCGCCAGCAGTCGGACAGGGCTAACCTACGAGCAGTACTTC

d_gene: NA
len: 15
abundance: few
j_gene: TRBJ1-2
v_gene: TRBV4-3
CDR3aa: CASSQDYVVGYGYTF
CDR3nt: TGCGCCAGCAGCCAAGATTATGTAGTGGGTTATGGCTACACCTTC

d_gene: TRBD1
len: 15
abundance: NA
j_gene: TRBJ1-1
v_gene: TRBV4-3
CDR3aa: CASSQGQGAYSEAFF
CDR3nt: TGCGCCAGCAGCCAGGGACAGGGGGCGTACTCTGAAGCTTTCTTT

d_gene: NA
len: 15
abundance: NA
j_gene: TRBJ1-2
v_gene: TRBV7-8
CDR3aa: CASSRRYGAEGGYTF
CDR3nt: TGTGCCAGCAGCCGGAGATACGGGGCCGAGGGTGGCTACACCTTC

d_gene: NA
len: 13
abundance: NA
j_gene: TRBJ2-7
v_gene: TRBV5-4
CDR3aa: CASSLPDGYEQYF
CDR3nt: TGTGCCAGCAGTTTGCCGGACGGATACGAGCAGTACTTC

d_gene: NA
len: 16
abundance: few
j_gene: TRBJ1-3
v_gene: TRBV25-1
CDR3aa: CASSEKRAGTGNTIYF
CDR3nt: TGTGCCAGCAGTGAAAAAAGAGCTGGGACTGGAAACACCATATATTTT

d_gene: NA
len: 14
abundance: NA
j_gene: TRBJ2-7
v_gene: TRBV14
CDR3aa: CASSQEPASYEQYF
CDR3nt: TGTGCCAGCAGCCAAGAACCAGCCTCCTACGAGCAGTACTTC

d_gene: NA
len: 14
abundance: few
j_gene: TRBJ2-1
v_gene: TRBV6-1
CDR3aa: CASSERSRGIEQFF
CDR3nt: TGTGCCAGCAGTGAAAGGTCTCGGGGGATTGAGCAGTTCTTC

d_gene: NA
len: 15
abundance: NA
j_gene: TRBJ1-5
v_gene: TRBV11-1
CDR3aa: CASSLIWDNNQPQHF
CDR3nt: TGTGCCAGCAGCTTAATTTGGGACAACAATCAGCCCCAGCATTTT

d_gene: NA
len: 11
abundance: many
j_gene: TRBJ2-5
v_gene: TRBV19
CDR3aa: CASSIQETQYF
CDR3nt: TGTGCCAGTAGTATCCAAGAGACCCAGTACTTC

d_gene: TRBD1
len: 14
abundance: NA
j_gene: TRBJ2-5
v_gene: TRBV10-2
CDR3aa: CATAPRDRIETQYF
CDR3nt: TGCGCCACCGCGCCCCGGGACAGGATAGAGACCCAGTACTTC

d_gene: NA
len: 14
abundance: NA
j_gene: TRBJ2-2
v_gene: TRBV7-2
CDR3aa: CASSLQGLLGELFF
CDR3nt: TGTGCCAGCAGCTTACAGGGTCTCCTCGGGGAGCTGTTTTTT

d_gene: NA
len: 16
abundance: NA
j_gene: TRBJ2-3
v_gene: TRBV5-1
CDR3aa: CASSLVVTGRADTQYF
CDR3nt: TGCGCCAGCAGCTTGGTTGTTACGGGAAGGGCAGATACGCAGTATTTT

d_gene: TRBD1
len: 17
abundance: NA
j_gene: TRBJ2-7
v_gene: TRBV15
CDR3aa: CATSRYPGQGPGYEQYF
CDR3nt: TGTGCCACCAGCAGATATCCGGGACAGGGGCCAGGCTACGAGCAGTACTTC

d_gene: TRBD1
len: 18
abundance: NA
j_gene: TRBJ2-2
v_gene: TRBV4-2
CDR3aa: CASSLGRRQGRDTGELFF
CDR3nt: TGTGCCAGCAGCCTAGGAAGGCGACAGGGGCGGGACACCGGGGAGCTGTTTTTT

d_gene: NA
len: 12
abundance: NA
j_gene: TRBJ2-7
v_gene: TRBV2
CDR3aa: CASSAQGYEQYF
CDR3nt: TGTGCCAGCAGTGCCCAGGGGTACGAGCAGTACTTC

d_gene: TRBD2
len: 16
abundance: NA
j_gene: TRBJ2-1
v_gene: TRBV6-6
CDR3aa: CASAKVLAEAYNEQFF
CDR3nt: TGTGCCAGCGCTAAGGTCCTAGCGGAAGCCTACAATGAGCAGTTCTTC

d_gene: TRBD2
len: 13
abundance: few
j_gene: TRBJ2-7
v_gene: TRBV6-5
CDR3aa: CASSYSRSGRQYF
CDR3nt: TGTGCCAGCAGTTACTCGAGAAGCGGGAGACAGTACTTC

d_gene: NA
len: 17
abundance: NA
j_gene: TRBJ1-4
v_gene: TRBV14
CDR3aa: CASSQGSRTLIGEKLFF
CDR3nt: TGTGCCAGCAGCCAAGGGTCTAGGACTCTTATCGGAGAAAAACTGTTTTTT

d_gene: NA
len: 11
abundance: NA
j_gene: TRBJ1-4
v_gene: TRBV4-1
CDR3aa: CASSHLTELFF
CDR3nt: TGCGCCAGCAGTCACCTTACAGAACTGTTTTTT

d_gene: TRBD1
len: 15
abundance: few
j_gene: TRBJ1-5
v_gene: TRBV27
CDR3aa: CASSFRDRDNQPQHF
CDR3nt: TGTGCCAGCAGTTTCCGGGACAGGGACAATCAGCCCCAGCATTTT

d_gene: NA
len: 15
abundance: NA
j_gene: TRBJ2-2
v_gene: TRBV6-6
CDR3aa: CASSARGARNGELFF
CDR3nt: TGTGCCAGCAGCGCTCGAGGGGCGCGGAACGGGGAGCTGTTTTTT

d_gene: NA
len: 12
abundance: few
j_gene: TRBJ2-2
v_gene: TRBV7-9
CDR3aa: CASSWDTGELFF
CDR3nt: TGTGCCAGCAGCTGGGACACCGGGGAGCTGTTTTTT

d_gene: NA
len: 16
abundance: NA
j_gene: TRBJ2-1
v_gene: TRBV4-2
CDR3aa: CASSPREVAYLNEQFF
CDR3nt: TGTGCCAGCAGCCCCCGGGAAGTCGCATACTTGAATGAGCAGTTCTTC

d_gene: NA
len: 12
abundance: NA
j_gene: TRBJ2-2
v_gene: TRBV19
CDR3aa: CASSFQAGELFF
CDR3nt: TGTGCCAGTAGTTTTCAGGCCGGGGAGCTGTTTTTT

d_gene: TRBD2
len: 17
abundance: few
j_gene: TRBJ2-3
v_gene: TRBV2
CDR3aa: CASSVTSGTSGTDTQYF
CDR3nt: TGTGCCAGCAGTGTGACCAGCGGGACTAGTGGGACAGATACGCAGTATTTT

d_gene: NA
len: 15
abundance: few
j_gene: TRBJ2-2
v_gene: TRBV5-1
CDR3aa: CASSLTAFSAGELFF
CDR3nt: TGCGCCAGCAGCTTGACGGCTTTTTCGGCCGGGGAGCTGTTTTTT

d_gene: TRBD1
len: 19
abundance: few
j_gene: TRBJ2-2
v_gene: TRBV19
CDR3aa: CASSIYYKDRGLVTGELFF
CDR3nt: TGTGCCAGTAGTATATATTACAAGGACAGGGGGCTTGTCACCGGGGAGCTGTTTTTT

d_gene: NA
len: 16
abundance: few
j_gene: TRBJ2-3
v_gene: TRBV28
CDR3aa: CASSAAGTSYMYTQYF
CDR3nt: TGTGCCAGCAGTGCCGCCGGGACTTCCTACATGTATACGCAGTATTTT

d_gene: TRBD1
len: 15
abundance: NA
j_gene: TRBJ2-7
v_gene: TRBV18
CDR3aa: CASSHSGQGTYEQYF
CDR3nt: TGTGCCAGCTCACATTCGGGACAGGGGACCTACGAGCAGTACTTC

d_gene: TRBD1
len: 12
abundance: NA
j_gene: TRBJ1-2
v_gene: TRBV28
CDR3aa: CASSSGQGGYTF
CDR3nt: TGTGCCAGCAGTTCGGGACAGGGTGGCTACACCTTC

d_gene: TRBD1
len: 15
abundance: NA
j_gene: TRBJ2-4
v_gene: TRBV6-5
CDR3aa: CASSPDRAAKNIQYF
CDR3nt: TGTGCCAGCAGTCCCGACAGGGCGGCCAAAAACATTCAGTACTTC

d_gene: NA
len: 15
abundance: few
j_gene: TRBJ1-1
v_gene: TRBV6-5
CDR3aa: CASSSPRVGNTEAFF
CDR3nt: TGTGCCAGCAGTTCCCCAAGGGTCGGGAACACTGAAGCTTTCTTT

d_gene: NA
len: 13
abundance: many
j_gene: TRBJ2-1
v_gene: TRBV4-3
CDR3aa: CASSQAGSSVKFF
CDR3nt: TGCGCCAGCAGCCAAGCTGGATCCAGCGTGAAGTTCTTC

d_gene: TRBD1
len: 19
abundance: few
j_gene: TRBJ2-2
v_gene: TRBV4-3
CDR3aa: CASSQDRYRGTWVTGELFF
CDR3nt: TGCGCCAGCAGCCAAGATCGGTACAGGGGGACATGGGTCACCGGGGAGCTGTTTTTT